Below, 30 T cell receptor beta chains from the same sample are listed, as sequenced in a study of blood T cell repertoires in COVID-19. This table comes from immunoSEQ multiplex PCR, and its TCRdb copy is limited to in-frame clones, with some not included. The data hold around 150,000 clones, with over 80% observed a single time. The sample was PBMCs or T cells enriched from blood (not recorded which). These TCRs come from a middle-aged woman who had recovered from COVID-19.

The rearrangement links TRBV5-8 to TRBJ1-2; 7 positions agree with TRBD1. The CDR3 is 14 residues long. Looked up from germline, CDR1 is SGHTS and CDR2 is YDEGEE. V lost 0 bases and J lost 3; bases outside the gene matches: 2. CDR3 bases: TGTGCCAGCAGCTTGGCCCAGGGGGACTATGGCTACACCTTC. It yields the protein CASSLAQGDYGYTF.

The CDR3 loop is CASSPGTGGLGTEAFF. CDR3 DNA: TGTGCCAGCTCACCCGGGACAGGGGGACTGGGGACTGAAGCTTTCTTT. The V and J genes are TRBV18 and TRBJ1-1; 11 bases are shared with TRBD1. This CDR3 contains 16 residues. Per germline, CDR1 KGHSH and CDR2 LQKENI. Trimming cost V 3 bases and J 5 bases; bases outside gene matches: 8.

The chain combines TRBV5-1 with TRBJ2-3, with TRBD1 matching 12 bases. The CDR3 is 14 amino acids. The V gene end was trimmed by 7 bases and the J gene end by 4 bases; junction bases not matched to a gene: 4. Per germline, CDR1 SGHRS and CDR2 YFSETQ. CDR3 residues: CASQGTGGPDTQYF. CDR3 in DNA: TGCGCCAGCCAGGGGACAGGGGGCCCAGATACGCAGTATTTT.

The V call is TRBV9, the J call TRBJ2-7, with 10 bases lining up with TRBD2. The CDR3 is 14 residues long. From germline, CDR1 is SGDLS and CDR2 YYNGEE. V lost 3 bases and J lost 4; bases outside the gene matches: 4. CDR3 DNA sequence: TGTGCCAGCAGCGAGAGCGGGAGGGGATACGAGCAGTACTTC. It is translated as CASSESGRGYEQYF. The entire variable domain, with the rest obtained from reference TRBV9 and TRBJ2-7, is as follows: DSGVTQTPKHLITATGQRVTLRCSPRSGDLSVYWYQQSLDQGLQFLIQYYNGEERAKGNILERFSAQQFPDLHSELNLSSLELGDSALYFCASSESGRGYEQYFGPGTRLTVT.

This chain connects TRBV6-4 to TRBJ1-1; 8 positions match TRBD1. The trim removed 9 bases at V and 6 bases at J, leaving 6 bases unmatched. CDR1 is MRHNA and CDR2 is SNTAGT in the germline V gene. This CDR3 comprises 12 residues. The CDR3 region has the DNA TGTGCCAGACACGACAGGGGTCCTGAAGCTTTCTTT. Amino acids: CARHDRGPEAFF.

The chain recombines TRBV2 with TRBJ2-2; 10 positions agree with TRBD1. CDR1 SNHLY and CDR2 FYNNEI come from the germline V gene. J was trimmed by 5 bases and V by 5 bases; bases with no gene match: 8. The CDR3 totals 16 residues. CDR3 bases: TGTGCCAGCAGTCTCACTCGACAGGGGGCAACCGGGGAGCTGTTTTTT. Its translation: CASSLTRQGATGELFF.

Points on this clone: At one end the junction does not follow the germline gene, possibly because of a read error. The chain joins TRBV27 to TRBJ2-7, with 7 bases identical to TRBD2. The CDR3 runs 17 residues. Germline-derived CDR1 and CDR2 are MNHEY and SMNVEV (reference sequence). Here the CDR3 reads CASSSITTSSSSYGQYF. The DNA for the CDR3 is TGTGCCAGCAGTTCTATTACGACTAGCTCGAGCTCCTACGGGCAGTACTTC.

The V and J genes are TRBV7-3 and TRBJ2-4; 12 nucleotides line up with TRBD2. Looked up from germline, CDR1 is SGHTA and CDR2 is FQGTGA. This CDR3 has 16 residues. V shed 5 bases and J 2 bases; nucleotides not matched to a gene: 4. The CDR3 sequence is CASSQTSGSSKNIQYF. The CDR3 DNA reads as TGTGCCAGCAGCCAGACTAGCGGGAGTTCCAAAAACATTCAGTACTTC.

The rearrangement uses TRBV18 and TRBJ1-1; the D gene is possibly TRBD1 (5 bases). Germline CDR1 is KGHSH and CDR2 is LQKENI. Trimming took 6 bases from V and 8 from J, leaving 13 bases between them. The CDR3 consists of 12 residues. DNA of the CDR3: TGTGCCAGCTCTCCCGACAGCTCCGAAGCTTTCTTT. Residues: CASSPDSSEAFF.

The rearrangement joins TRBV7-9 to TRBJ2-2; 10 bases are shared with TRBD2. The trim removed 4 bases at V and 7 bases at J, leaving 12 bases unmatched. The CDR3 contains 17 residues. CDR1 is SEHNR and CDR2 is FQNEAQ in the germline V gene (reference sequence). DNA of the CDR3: TGTGCCAGCAGCTCCCCTAGAGCGGGAGGGCCTGGCGGGGAGCTGTTTTTT. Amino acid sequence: CASSSPRAGGPGGELFF.

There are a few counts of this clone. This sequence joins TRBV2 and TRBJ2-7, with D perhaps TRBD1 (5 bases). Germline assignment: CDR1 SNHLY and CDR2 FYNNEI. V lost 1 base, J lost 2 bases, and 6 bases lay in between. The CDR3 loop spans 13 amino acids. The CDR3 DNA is TGTGCCAGCAGTGAAGACAGGACCTACGAGCAGTACTTC. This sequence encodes CASSEDRTYEQYF.

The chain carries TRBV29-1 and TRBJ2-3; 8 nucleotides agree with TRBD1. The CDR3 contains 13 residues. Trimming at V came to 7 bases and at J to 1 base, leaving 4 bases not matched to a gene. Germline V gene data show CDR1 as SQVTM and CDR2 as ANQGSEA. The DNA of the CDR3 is TGCAGCGCAAACAGGGGGGGCACAGATACGCAGTATTTT. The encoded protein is CSANRGGTDTQYF.

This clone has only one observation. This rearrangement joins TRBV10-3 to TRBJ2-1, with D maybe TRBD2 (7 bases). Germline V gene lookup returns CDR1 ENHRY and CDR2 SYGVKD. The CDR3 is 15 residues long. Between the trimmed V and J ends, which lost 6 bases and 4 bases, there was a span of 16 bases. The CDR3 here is CAISPERGGYNEQFF. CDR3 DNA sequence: TGTGCCATCAGCCCCGAGAGGGGGGGATACAATGAGCAGTTCTTC.

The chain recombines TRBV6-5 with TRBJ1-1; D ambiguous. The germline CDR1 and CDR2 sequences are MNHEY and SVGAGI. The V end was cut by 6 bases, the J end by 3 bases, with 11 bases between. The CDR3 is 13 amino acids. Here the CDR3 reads CASSLGEYTEAFF. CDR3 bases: TGTGCCAGCAGCCTAGGTGAATACACTGAAGCTTTCTTT.

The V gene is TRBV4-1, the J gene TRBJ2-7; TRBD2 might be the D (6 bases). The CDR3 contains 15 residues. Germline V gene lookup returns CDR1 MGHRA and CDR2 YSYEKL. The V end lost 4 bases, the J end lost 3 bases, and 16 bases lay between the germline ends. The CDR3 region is CASSPGGFRDYEQYF. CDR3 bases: TGCGCCAGCAGCCCTGGGGGGTTTCGGGACTACGAGCAGTACTTC.

CDR3 coding DNA: TGTGCCAGCAGTAGGGGTGACACCGGGGAGCTGTTTTTT. This codes for CASSRGDTGELFF. The J gene is TRBJ2-2, the V gene TRBV28; weak D call: TRBD1 (5 bases). V shed 5 bases and J shed 3 bases, with 7 bases lying between them. CDR3 size: 13 residues. Germline V CDR1 and CDR2: MDHEN, SYDVKM. Combining the CDR3 with reference TRBV28 and TRBJ2-2 gives the whole variable domain DVKVTQSSRYLVKRTGEKVFLECVQDMDHENMFWYRQDPGLGLRLIYFSYDVKMKEKGDIPEGYSVSREKKERFSLILESASTNQTSMYLCASSRGDTGELFFGEGSRLTVL.

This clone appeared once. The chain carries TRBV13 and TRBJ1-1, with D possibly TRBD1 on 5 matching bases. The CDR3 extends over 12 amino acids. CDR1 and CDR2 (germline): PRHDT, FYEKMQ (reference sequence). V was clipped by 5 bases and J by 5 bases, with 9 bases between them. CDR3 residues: CASSPRGTEAFF. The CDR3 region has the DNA TGTGCCAGCAGCCCCCGGGGGACTGAAGCTTTCTTT.

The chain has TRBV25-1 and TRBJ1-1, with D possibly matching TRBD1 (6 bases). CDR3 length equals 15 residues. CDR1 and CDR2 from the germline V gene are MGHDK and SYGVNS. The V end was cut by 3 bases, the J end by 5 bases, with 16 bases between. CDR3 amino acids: CASSEYREWETEAFF. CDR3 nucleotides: TGTGCCAGCAGTGAGTACAGGGAGTGGGAAACTGAAGCTTTCTTT.

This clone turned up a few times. CDR3 in amino acids: CASSRQTSGGNEQFF. CDR3 coding DNA: TGCGCCAGCAGCCGCCAGACTAGCGGAGGGAATGAGCAGTTCTTC. J is TRBJ2-1 and V is TRBV4-1; 9 bases agree with TRBD2. The trim removed 4 bases at V and 7 bases at J, leaving 8 bases unmatched. The CDR3 loop spans 15 amino acids. Germline V CDR1 and CDR2: MGHRA, YSYEKL.

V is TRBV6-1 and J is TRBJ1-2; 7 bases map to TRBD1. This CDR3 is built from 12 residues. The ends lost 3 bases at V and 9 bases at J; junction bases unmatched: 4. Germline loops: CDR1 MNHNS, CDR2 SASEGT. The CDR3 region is CASSETGYSYTF. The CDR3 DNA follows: TGTGCCAGCAGTGAGACAGGGTATAGCTACACCTTC.

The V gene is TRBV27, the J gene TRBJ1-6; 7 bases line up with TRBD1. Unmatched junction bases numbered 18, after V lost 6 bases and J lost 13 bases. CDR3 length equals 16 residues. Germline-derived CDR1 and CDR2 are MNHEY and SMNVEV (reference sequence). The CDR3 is CASSIGGELRWMPLHF. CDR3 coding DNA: TGTGCCAGCAGCATAGGGGGCGAGCTCCGCTGGATGCCCCTCCACTTT.

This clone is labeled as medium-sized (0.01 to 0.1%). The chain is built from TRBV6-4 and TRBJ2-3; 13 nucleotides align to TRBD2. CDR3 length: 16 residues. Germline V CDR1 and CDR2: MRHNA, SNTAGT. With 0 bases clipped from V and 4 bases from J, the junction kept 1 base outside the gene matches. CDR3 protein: CASSDSTSGGADTQYF. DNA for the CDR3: TGTGCCAGCAGTGACTCAACTAGCGGGGGGGCAGATACGCAGTATTTT.

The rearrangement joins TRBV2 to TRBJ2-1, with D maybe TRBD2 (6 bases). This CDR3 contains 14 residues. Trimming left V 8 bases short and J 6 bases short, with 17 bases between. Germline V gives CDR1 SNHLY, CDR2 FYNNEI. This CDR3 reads CASSLGASVNEQFF. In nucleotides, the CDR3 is TGTGCCAGCTCGTTGGGCGCTAGCGTCAATGAGCAGTTCTTC.

The CDR3 DNA reads as TGTGCTAGTGGTTTGGTACTGCGGCAGGGGGCAAATCAGCCCCAGCATTTT. Protein sequence: CASGLVLRQGANQPQHF. The genes are TRBV12-5 and TRBJ1-5; 8 bases align to TRBD1. J gave up 4 bases and V 0 bases, and 8 bases lay outside the gene matches. Germline CDR1 LGHNT, CDR2 FRNRAP. This CDR3 has 17 residues.

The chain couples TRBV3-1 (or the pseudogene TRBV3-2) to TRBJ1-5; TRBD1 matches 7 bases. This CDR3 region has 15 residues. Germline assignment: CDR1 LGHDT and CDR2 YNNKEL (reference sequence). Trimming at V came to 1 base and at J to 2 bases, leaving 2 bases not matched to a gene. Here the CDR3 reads CASSQGQGGNQPQHF. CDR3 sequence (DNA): TGTGCCAGCAGCCAAGGACAGGGAGGCAATCAGCCCCAGCATTTT.

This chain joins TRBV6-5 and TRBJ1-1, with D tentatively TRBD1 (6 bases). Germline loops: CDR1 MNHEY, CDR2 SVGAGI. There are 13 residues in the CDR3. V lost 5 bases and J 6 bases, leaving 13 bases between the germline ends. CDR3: CASSRQEIAEAFF. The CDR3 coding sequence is TGTGCCAGCAGTCGACAGGAGATCGCTGAAGCTTTCTTT.

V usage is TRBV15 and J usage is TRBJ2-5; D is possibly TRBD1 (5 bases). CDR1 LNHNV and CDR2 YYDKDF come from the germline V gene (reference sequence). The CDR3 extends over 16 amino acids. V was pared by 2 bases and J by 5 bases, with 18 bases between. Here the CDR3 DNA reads TGTGCCACCAGCAGACCACAGGACACCGATAGGGAGACCCAGTACTTC. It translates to CATSRPQDTDRETQYF.

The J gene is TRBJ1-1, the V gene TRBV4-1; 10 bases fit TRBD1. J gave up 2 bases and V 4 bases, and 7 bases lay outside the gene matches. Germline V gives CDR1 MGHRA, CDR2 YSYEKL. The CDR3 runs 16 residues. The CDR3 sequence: CASSLRTGGSNTEAFF. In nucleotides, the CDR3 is TGCGCCAGCAGCCTAAGGACAGGGGGATCCAACACTGAAGCTTTCTTT.

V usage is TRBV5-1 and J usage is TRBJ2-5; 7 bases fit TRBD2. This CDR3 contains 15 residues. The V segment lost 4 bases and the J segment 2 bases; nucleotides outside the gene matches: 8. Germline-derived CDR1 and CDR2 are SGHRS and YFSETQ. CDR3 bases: TGCGCCAGCAGCATTACCCCTAGCGGACAAGAGACCCAGTACTTC. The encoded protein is CASSITPSGQETQYF.

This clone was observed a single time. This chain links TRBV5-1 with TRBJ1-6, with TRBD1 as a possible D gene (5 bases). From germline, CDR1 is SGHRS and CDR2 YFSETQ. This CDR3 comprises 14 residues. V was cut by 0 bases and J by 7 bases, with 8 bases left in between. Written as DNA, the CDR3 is TGCGCCAGCAGCTTGGGGGGCCAGAATTCACCCCTCCACTTT. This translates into CASSLGGQNSPLHF.